These 32 T cell receptor beta chains were all obtained from the same sample, sequenced in a study of OX40 agonist ivuxolimab in advanced cancers. The data were produced by immunoSEQ multiplex PCR, yet TCRdb's version contains in-frame clones alone and is incomplete. Of 60,000 to 75,000 clones in the sample, roughly 89% were seen once. Sample: CD4+ or CD8+ T cells sorted from blood, taken in a trial of the OX40 agonist ivuxolimab. The receptors derive from an adult with an advanced solid tumor such as melanoma, head and neck, liver or kidney cancer.

The count of this clone is one. The chain is built from TRBV5-5 and TRBJ1-5, with D unclear. The V end lost 4 bases, the J end lost 4 bases, and 15 bases lay between the germline ends. From germline, CDR1 is SGHKS and CDR2 YYEKEE (reference sequence). There are 15 residues in the CDR3. The CDR3 protein is CASSPGSLRNQPQHF. The CDR3 DNA reads as TGTGCCAGCAGCCCCGGCAGTCTGAGGAATCAGCCCCAGCATTTT.

CDR3 in DNA: TGTGCCAGCAGTTTAAAGTACGAGCAGTACTTC. It specifies CASSLKYEQYF. V and J are TRBV28 and TRBJ2-7, with D uncertain. Per the germline V gene, CDR1 is MDHEN and CDR2 is SYDVKM. With 2 bases removed from V and 4 bases from J, the gap between germline ends came to 3 bases. This CDR3 has 11 residues.

The chain joins TRBV28 to TRBJ2-3, with D hard to call. Germline V gives CDR1 MDHEN, CDR2 SYDVKM. There are 12 residues in the CDR3. Trimming took 6 bases from V and 3 from J, leaving 7 bases between them. The CDR3 DNA reads as TGTGCCAGCAGATCAACAACAGATACGCAGTATTTT. As protein: CASRSTTDTQYF.

The chain joins TRBV10-3 to TRBJ1-5; TRBD1 matches 9 bases. The CDR3 is 14 amino acids. Trimming at V came to 10 bases and at J to 6 bases, leaving 10 bases not matched to a gene. Germline-derived CDR1 and CDR2 are ENHRY and SYGVKD. The CDR3 DNA follows: TGTGCCACAGACCAACAGGGGGCCGGTCAGCCCCAGCATTTT. Encoded protein: CATDQQGAGQPQHF.

This chain connects TRBV5-4 to TRBJ1-1; D gene ambiguous. Germline V lookup: CDR1 SGHNT, CDR2 YYREEE (reference sequence). V was cut by 2 bases and J by 0 bases, with 5 bases left in between. This CDR3 region has 13 residues. Here the CDR3 DNA reads TGTGCCAGCAGCTTTCCCTTGAACACTGAAGCTTTCTTT. Translated, it gives CASSFPLNTEAFF.

The chain combines TRBV4-3 with TRBJ1-2; no definite D call. The germline V and J ends were trimmed by 0 bases and 4 bases, with 15 bases remaining between them. The CDR3 totals 16 residues. Looked up from germline, CDR1 is LGHNA and CDR2 is YSLEER. Here the CDR3 DNA reads TGCGCCAGCAGCCAAGATCAAAACGAGGCTATCTATGGCTACACCTTC. This gives the protein CASSQDQNEAIYGYTF.

The chain has TRBV14 and TRBJ2-2, with TRBD2 identical over 10 bases. Germline CDR1 is SGHDN and CDR2 is FVKESK. Germline trimming cut 3 bases from V and 2 bases from J; bases unmatched to any gene: 9. The CDR3 is 18 residues long. In DNA form, the CDR3 reads TGTGCCAGCAGCCACTTGAGAGGACTAGCGGAAAACACCGGGGAGCTGTTTTTT. Encoded protein: CASSHLRGLAENTGELFF.

This chain connects TRBV11-2 to TRBJ2-7; D remains ambiguous. V lost 3 bases, J lost 1 base, and 13 bases lay in between. Germline CDR1 and CDR2: SGHAT and FQNNGV. The CDR3 has 15 residues. The CDR3, as DNA: TGTGCCAGCAGCTTTTCAAGGGTGGAGTCCTACGAGCAGTACTTC. Translation gives CASSFSRVESYEQYF. The complete variable domain, with remaining parts taken from reference TRBV11-2 and TRBJ2-7, reads EAGVAQSPRYKIIEKRQSVAFWCNPISGHATLYWYQQILGQGPKLLIQFQNNGVVDDSQLPKDRFSAERLKGVDSTLKIQPAKLEDSAVYLCASSFSRVESYEQYFGPGTRLTVT.

V usage is TRBV7-2 and J usage is TRBJ2-5; 7 bases align to TRBD2. This CDR3 comprises 15 residues. Germline CDR1 SGHTA, CDR2 FQGNSA. V was clipped by 6 bases and J by 3 bases; unmatched bases: 10. The CDR3 bases are TGTGCCAGCAGTTCATCTCGGGGGGAGGAAGAGACCCAGTACTTC. Its translation: CASSSSRGEEETQYF.

DNA for the CDR3: TGTGCCAGCAGCGAGCAGGGTATGGCGCTCGAGCAGTACTTC. It codes for CASSEQGMALEQYF. The chain uses TRBV7-3 and TRBJ2-7; D perhaps matches TRBD1 (5 bases). Trimming stripped 5 bases from V and 6 bases from J, with 17 bases between. CDR3 length: 14 residues. Germline assignment: CDR1 SGHTA and CDR2 FQGTGA.

J is TRBJ1-3 and V is TRBV29-1; weak D call: TRBD1 (5 bases). The germline V gene has CDR1 SQVTM and CDR2 ANQGSEA. The length of the CDR3 is 15 residues. Trimming stripped 0 bases from V and 8 bases from J, with 17 bases between. The chain's CDR3 is CSVEERGRQRDTIYF. CDR3 sequence (DNA): TGCAGCGTTGAAGAACGAGGGAGACAGCGAGACACCATATATTTT. Supplemented by reference TRBV29-1 and TRBJ1-3, the full variable domain reads SAVISQKPSRDICQRGTSLTIQCQVDSQVTMMFWYRQQPGQSLTLIATANQGSEATYESGFVIDKFPISRPNLTFSTLTVSNMSPEDSSIYLCSVEERGRQRDTIYFGEGSWLTVV.

CDR3 nucleotides: TGTGCCAGCAGCTTAGCCTGGGAGGGTGAGCAGTTCTTC. This gives the protein CASSLAWEGEQFF. The V call is TRBV11-2, the J call TRBJ2-1, with 7 nucleotides matching TRBD2. J lost 9 bases, V lost 1 base, and 3 bases had no gene match. The CDR3 has 13 residues. CDR1 is SGHAT and CDR2 is FQNNGV in the germline V gene.

DNA for the CDR3: TGTGCCAGCAGCGTAGGGACAGGGCCGCTCTACGAGCAGTACTTC. Translating gives CASSVGTGPLYEQYF. The rearrangement links TRBV9 to TRBJ2-7, with 8 bases that match TRBD1. The V gene end was trimmed by 0 bases and the J gene end by 3 bases; junction bases not matched to a gene: 5. CDR3 length: 15 residues. Germline-derived CDR1 and CDR2 are SGDLS and YYNGEE.

The rearrangement joins TRBV11-3 to TRBJ2-2, with D unclear. This CDR3 comprises 11 residues. Trimming left V 7 bases short and J 0 bases short, with 0 bases between. Germline-derived CDR1 and CDR2 are SGHNT and YENEEA. This chain's CDR3 is CASTNTGELFF. DNA of the CDR3: TGTGCCAGCACGAACACCGGGGAGCTGTTTTTT.

The chain joins TRBV6-6 to TRBJ2-3, with 9 positions matching TRBD2. Germline values: CDR1 MNHNY, CDR2 SVGAGI (reference sequence). The CDR3 runs 15 residues. Trimming removed 6 bases from V and 3 bases from J; junction bases left unmatched: 7. Here the CDR3 DNA reads TGTGCCAGCAGCCCCCGAGCGGGGGGTACAGATACGCAGTATTTT. It yields the protein CASSPRAGGTDTQYF.

The V and J genes are TRBV11-3 and TRBJ1-1; the D gene is possibly TRBD1 (6 bases). This CDR3 spans 12 amino acids. Trimming cost V 5 bases and J 8 bases, with 12 bases left between them. CDR1 is SGHNT, CDR2 YENEEA, per germline. The CDR3 protein is CASSKRGYEAFF. In DNA form, the CDR3 reads TGTGCCAGCAGCAAGAGGGGGTACGAAGCTTTCTTT.

The chain uses TRBV6-5 and TRBJ2-3; D not certain. The germline V gene encodes CDR1 MNHEY and CDR2 SVGAGI. V was trimmed by 6 bases and J by 2 bases, leaving 3 bases between them. The CDR3 sequence is 11 residues long. The CDR3: CASRNTDTQYF. The CDR3 bases are TGTGCCAGCAGGAACACAGATACGCAGTATTTT.

The gene calls are TRBV18 and TRBJ2-5, with D perhaps matching TRBD2 (6 bases). This CDR3 region has 17 residues. Trimming left V 2 bases short and J 5 bases short, with 21 bases between. In germline, CDR1 is KGHSH, CDR2 LQKENI. CDR3 amino acids: CASSPSQTGSRGETQYF. The CDR3 DNA follows: TGTGCCAGCTCACCATCCCAGACTGGGTCACGGGGGGAGACCCAGTACTTC.

This clone was detected only a few times. V and J are TRBV6-6 and TRBJ2-5; TRBD2 agrees at 8 bases. This CDR3 region has 16 residues. V shed 1 base, J shed 4 bases, and the junction held 8 bases outside the gene matches. From germline, CDR1 is MNHNY and CDR2 SVGAGI (reference sequence). DNA for the CDR3: TGTGCCAGCAGTTACTTTGGGACTAGAGGGAGAGAGACCCAGTACTTC. Translation gives CASSYFGTRGRETQYF.

V gene TRBV30 combines with J gene TRBJ2-6, with D tentatively TRBD1 (5 bases). Germline values: CDR1 GTSNPN, CDR2 SVGIG (reference sequence). The CDR3 extends over 13 amino acids. V dropped 7 bases and J dropped 1 base, with 8 bases sitting between them. In nucleotides, the CDR3 is TGTGCCTTTGACAGATCTGGGGCCAACGTCCTGACTTTC. Residues: CAFDRSGANVLTF.

The V gene is TRBV27, the J gene TRBJ2-7; D may be TRBD2 (5 bases). V gave up 6 bases and J gave up 2 bases, with 17 bases separating them. The CDR3 loop spans 15 amino acids. Germline V CDR1 and CDR2: MNHEY, SMNVEV (reference sequence). Written as DNA, the CDR3 is TGTGCCAGCAGCCCGAAGGGCGAGGGCCCCTACGAGCAGTACTTC. Translated, it gives CASSPKGEGPYEQYF.

The chain combines TRBV6-1 with TRBJ1-2, with TRBD1 as a possible D gene (5 bases). This CDR3 is 15 amino acids long. From germline, CDR1 is MNHNS and CDR2 SASEGT. V lost 0 bases and J 2 bases, leaving 10 bases between the germline ends. DNA for the CDR3: TGTGCCAGCAGTGAAGCGGGGGGGGACAACTATGGCTACACCTTC. Translation gives CASSEAGGDNYGYTF.

The rearrangement links TRBV4-3 to TRBJ2-1; the match to TRBD2 covers 10 bases. The CDR3 contains 15 residues. With V trimmed by 6 bases and J by 9 bases, 11 bases remained unmatched. Looked up from germline, CDR1 is LGHNA and CDR2 is YSLEER. The CDR3 is CASRLSLAGIGEQFF. CDR3 nucleotide sequence: TGCGCCAGCAGACTCTCACTAGCGGGAATCGGTGAGCAGTTCTTC.

This chain links TRBV11-3 with TRBJ2-1; TRBD2 matches at 16 bases. V was clipped by 3 bases and J by 7 bases; unmatched bases: 6. CDR3 length: 17 amino acids. Germline assignment: CDR1 SGHNT and CDR2 YENEEA. The CDR3 DNA sequence: TGTGCCAGCAGCTTCGGGACTAGCGGGAGGGTGGGTAATGAGCAGTTCTTC. Translating gives CASSFGTSGRVGNEQFF.

The chain recombines TRBV7-8 with TRBJ2-3; D uncertain. CDR3 length equals 13 residues. Germline V CDR1 and CDR2: SGHVS, FQNEAQ. Trimming shortened V by 3 bases and J by 1 base, and 5 bases separated the two germline ends. CDR3 protein: CASSFEGTDTQYF. The CDR3 DNA is TGTGCCAGCAGCTTTGAGGGCACAGATACGCAGTATTTT.

V gene TRBV7-2 combines with J gene TRBJ2-1; 10 bases match TRBD2. The CDR3 is made up of 15 amino acids. V was pared by 3 bases and J by 4 bases, with 3 bases of the junction left unmatched. Germline V lookup: CDR1 SGHTA, CDR2 FQGNSA. The CDR3 DNA is TGTGCCAGCAGCTTTGGGACTAGCGTTTACAATGAGCAGTTCTTC. This sequence encodes CASSFGTSVYNEQFF.

CDR3 DNA: TGTGCCTGGAGTCCCTTAGACAGGGTAAACGAAAAACTGTTTTTT. Its protein product is CAWSPLDRVNEKLFF. The rearrangement joins TRBV30 to TRBJ1-4; TRBD1 matches 7 bases. From germline, CDR1 is GTSNPN and CDR2 SVGIG (reference sequence). The CDR3 is made up of 15 amino acids. The trim removed 2 bases at V and 8 bases at J, leaving 11 bases unmatched.

The rearrangement uses TRBV4-1 and TRBJ1-5, with D unresolved. The germline gives CDR1 MGHRA, CDR2 YSYEKL. With 0 bases removed from V and 7 bases from J, the gap between germline ends came to 13 bases. This CDR3 contains 15 residues. CDR3 sequence: CASSQELVTWQPQHF. The CDR3 coding sequence is TGCGCCAGCAGCCAAGAGCTCGTCACCTGGCAGCCCCAGCATTTT.

As concerns this clone: The same CDR3 also results from other DNA sequences found in this sample. The chain is built from TRBV28 and TRBJ2-1; D is perhaps TRBD1 or TRBD2 (5 bases each). This CDR3 comprises 12 residues. CDR1 and CDR2 (germline): MDHEN, SYDVKM. Trimming shortened V by 5 bases and J by 7 bases, and 9 bases separated the two germline ends. Here the CDR3 DNA reads TGTGCCAGCAGTGAGAGGGGTAATGAGCAGTTCTTC. It specifies CASSERGNEQFF.

The rearrangement uses TRBV7-9 and TRBJ2-5, with 10 bases identical to TRBD2. The trim removed 6 bases at V and 0 bases at J, leaving 4 bases unmatched. The germline V gene encodes CDR1 SEHNR and CDR2 FQNEAQ (reference sequence). The CDR3 totals 15 residues. Here the CDR3 DNA reads TGTGCCAGCAGAACCACTAGCGGGAACCAAGAGACCCAGTACTTC. Its protein is CASRTTSGNQETQYF.

This chain uses TRBV27 with TRBJ2-3, with a weak D call TRBD2 (5 bases). V shed 6 bases and J shed 2 bases, with 12 bases lying between them. This CDR3 region has 14 residues. The germline V gene has CDR1 MNHEY and CDR2 SMNVEV (reference sequence). DNA of the CDR3: TGTGCCAGCAGCCCAAGGCGGGTCACAGATACGCAGTATTTT. It is translated as CASSPRRVTDTQYF.

This clone was detected once. The chain joins TRBV5-4 to TRBJ2-5; D might be TRBD1 (6 bases). The CDR3 consists of 13 residues. Deletions cut 4 bases from V and 3 bases from J, with 10 bases between. CDR1 is SGHNT and CDR2 is YYREEE in the germline V gene (reference sequence). The CDR3 sequence is CASSRPGEETQYF. The CDR3 DNA reads as TGTGCCAGCAGCAGGCCAGGGGAAGAGACCCAGTACTTC.